Listed here are 16 T cell receptor beta chains from one sample, sequenced in a study of molecular identifiers for immune sequencing clone quantification (dated by TCRdb to the late 2010s). Library generation was performed with PCR. TCRdb records Illumina HiSeq 4000 as the sequencer. The raw public reads went through TCRdb reprocessing: fastp at Q25, MiXCR clone calling, in-frame beta chains kept. Here each entry gathers all rows of one CDR3 protein and keeps the most common genes and DNA. This sample comprises some 70,000 distinct CDR3 sequences, approximately 18% of them detected only once. 1.5% of the sample belongs to the ten largest clones. What was sequenced was naive CD8+ T cells from blood, with Jurkat cell RNA spiked in. The intended sense of this specimen's cell subset or site label: FACS-sorted CD8+CD4-CCR7+CD45RA+ naive T cells. The receptor source for this set is a human donor in good health. Some libraries in this study had Jurkat cell RNA spiked in.

In this sample, this clonotype turned up many times. The V call is TRBV7-2, the J call TRBJ2-7; possibly TRBD1 for D (5 bases). Germline V gene lookup returns CDR1 SGHTA and CDR2 FQGNSA. This CDR3 contains 13 residues. V was trimmed by 1 base and J by 3 bases, leaving 7 bases between them. CDR3 residues: CASSLGTRYEQYF. CDR3 bases: TGTGCCAGCAGCTTAGGGACACGCTACGAGCAGTACTTC.

As concerns this clonotype: This may be a read error, as it is one base from a much larger clone. This chain joins TRBV6-5 and TRBJ2-6; no clear D. The germline V gene encodes CDR1 MNHEY and CDR2 SVGAGI. This CDR3 is 16 amino acids long. Trimming took off 8 bases at V and 1 base at J, with 15 bases between the two ends. The CDR3 region has the DNA TGTGCCAGCGGTCCCCTCCCCCTGTCTGGGGCCAACGTCCTGACTTTC. It specifies CASGPLPLSGANVLTF.

This clonotype was observed a few times. This rearrangement joins TRBV7-9 to TRBJ1-6; D is unresolved. The CDR3 is 14 amino acids. CDR1 is SEHNR and CDR2 is FQNEAQ in the germline V gene (reference sequence). V gave up 2 bases and J gave up 10 bases, with 12 bases separating them. In DNA, the CDR3 is TGTGCCAGCAGCTTATCTGGGAAGAGATCACCCCTCCACTTT. Translation gives CASSLSGKRSPLHF.

This clonotype came up a few times. A clone one base away is much larger, so this may be a read error. The chain combines TRBV20-1 with TRBJ1-1, with D possibly being TRBD1 (6 bases). Per the germline V gene, CDR1 is DFQATT and CDR2 is SNEGSKA (reference sequence). CDR3 size: 16 residues. Trimming removed 0 bases at V and 7 bases at J, with 21 bases between. CDR3 DNA: TGCAGTGCTAGAGACACCTTACAGGGATGGGGGCTTGAAGCTTTCTTT. This encodes CSARDTLQGWGLEAFF.

This clonotype was detected ten times or more. The J gene is TRBJ2-7, the V gene TRBV24-1; D possibly corresponds to TRBD1 (6 bases). Germline CDR1 is KGHDR and CDR2 is SFDVKD. The V end was cut by 1 base, the J end by 6 bases, with 15 bases between. This CDR3 has 15 amino acids. CDR3 coding DNA: TGTGCCACCAGTGATTTCGGCACAGGGATAAGCGAGCAGTACTTC. Translated: CATSDFGTGISEQYF.

This clonotype has at least ten counts. The V call is TRBV19, the J call TRBJ1-2; D perhaps matches TRBD1 (6 bases). The CDR3 is 12 residues long. Looked up from germline, CDR1 is LNHDA and CDR2 is SQIVND (reference sequence). The ends were cut back, 7 bases at V and 3 bases at J, with 9 bases in the middle. CDR3 sequence: CASNTGYYGYTF. CDR3 nucleotide sequence: TGTGCCAGTAATACAGGGTACTATGGCTACACCTTC.

Ten or more counts support this clonotype. The J gene is TRBJ2-2, the V gene TRBV19, with a possible D match to TRBD1 (7 bases). Looked up from germline, CDR1 is LNHDA and CDR2 is SQIVND (reference sequence). The CDR3 is 15 amino acids. V was shortened by 6 bases and J by 4 bases, with 15 bases between the two germline ends. In DNA form, the CDR3 reads TGTGCCAGTAGACCCAGGGGGGCAGTCACCGGGGAGCTGTTTTTT. Protein: CASRPRGAVTGELFF.

This clonotype was observed many times. This chain links TRBV14 with TRBJ1-1; D is perhaps TRBD1 (5 bases). The V end lost 3 bases, the J end lost 5 bases, and 16 bases lay between the germline ends. CDR1 is SGHDN, CDR2 FVKESK, per germline. This CDR3 has 15 residues. DNA for the CDR3: TGTGCCAGCAGCCAGGCCTCGGGGAGGGGTACTGAAGCTTTCTTT. Translating gives CASSQASGRGTEAFF.

The table lists this clonotype with many counts. This chain uses TRBV27 with TRBJ2-7, with 10 nucleotides matching TRBD2. V gave up 2 bases and J gave up 2 bases; unmatched junction bases: 3. The CDR3 contains 15 residues. From germline, CDR1 is MNHEY and CDR2 SMNVEV (reference sequence). Here the CDR3 reads CASSLIAGGPYEQYF. The CDR3 coding sequence is TGTGCCAGCAGTTTAATAGCGGGAGGACCCTACGAGCAGTACTTC.

This clonotype has a handful of counts. V usage is TRBV6-2 or TRBV6-3 and J usage is TRBJ2-1; unclear D gene. The CDR3 is 15 residues long. V was cut by 0 bases and J by 2 bases, with 8 bases left in between. Germline CDR1 reads MNHEY; CDR2 reads SVGEGT. CDR3: CASSYSSGTYNEQFF. As DNA, the CDR3 is TGTGCCAGCAGTTACTCGTCAGGAACCTACAATGAGCAGTTCTTC.

In this sample, this clonotype turned up many times. This chain links TRBV3-1 with TRBJ2-1; weak D call: TRBD2 (6 bases). V dropped 3 bases and J dropped 9 bases, with 15 bases sitting between them. Germline loops: CDR1 LGHDT, CDR2 YNNKEL (reference sequence). There are 14 residues in the CDR3. CDR3 amino acids: CASSQSPSGVEQFF. In nucleotides, the CDR3 is TGTGCCAGCAGCCAGTCCCCCTCGGGGGTTGAGCAGTTCTTC.

In this sample, this clonotype turned up a few times. The chain couples TRBV11-2 to TRBJ2-1; 12 bases align to TRBD2. Germline-derived CDR1 and CDR2 are SGHAT and FQNNGV. The CDR3 extends over 16 amino acids. V lost 5 bases to trimming and J lost 8 bases; unmatched junction nucleotides: 10. CDR3 region: CASSPTSGRFRDEQFF. The DNA for the CDR3 is TGTGCCAGCAGCCCGACTAGCGGGAGATTTAGGGATGAGCAGTTCTTC.

In its sample, this clonotype was seen many times. The CDR3 DNA reads TGCAGCGCCGGACTAGCGGGACACTACGAGCAGTACTTC. Encoded protein: CSAGLAGHYEQYF. This chain uses TRBV29-1 with TRBJ2-7; 12 bases match TRBD2. Germline-derived CDR1 and CDR2 are SQVTM and ANQGSEA. The CDR3 runs to 13 residues. V lost 7 bases, J lost 3 bases, and 4 bases stayed unmatched.

This clonotype was counted at least ten times. The V and J genes are TRBV6-6 and TRBJ2-5; perhaps TRBD1 as D (7 bases). Trimming stripped 5 bases from V and 1 base from J, with 20 bases between. From germline, CDR1 is MNHNY and CDR2 SVGAGI (reference sequence). This CDR3 contains 17 residues. CDR3 bases: TGTGCCAGCAGTGCGTCGACAGGGACTTTCGGCCAAGAGACCCAGTACTTC. Protein sequence: CASSASTGTFGQETQYF.

This clonotype was observed many times. The chain employs TRBV25-1 and TRBJ2-7; 10 bases agree with TRBD2. The CDR3 totals 17 residues. Germline assignment: CDR1 MGHDK and CDR2 SYGVNS. V trimming: 3 bases; J trimming: 5 bases; junction bases outside the gene matches: 13. CDR3 residues: CASSELGLAVEGDEQYF. The CDR3 DNA reads TGTGCCAGCAGTGAGCTTGGACTAGCGGTCGAAGGCGACGAGCAGTACTTC.

This clonotype has ten or more counts. The V gene is TRBV27, the J gene TRBJ1-1, with D possibly matching TRBD1 (5 bases). The V end lost 4 bases, the J end lost 1 base, and 13 bases lay between the germline ends. The length of the CDR3 is 15 residues. Germline V gene lookup returns CDR1 MNHEY and CDR2 SMNVEV (reference sequence). CDR3 loop: CASSSWGITNTEAFF. As DNA, the CDR3 is TGTGCCAGCAGTTCGTGGGGGATTACGAACACTGAAGCTTTCTTT.